These T cell receptor beta chains were read from a single sample in a study of human T cells and chemical hapten exposure. From the RACE reads, TCRdb called clonotypes with MiXCR, one entry per CDR3 protein. In the table there are fewer than 50,000 distinct CDR3 sequences, more than 8% of which are singletons. The specimen was whole blood, collected in connection with sensitization to the hapten diphenylcyclopropenone (DPC). All receptors derive from a man between 50 and 59 years old with alopecia areata. Some clones in this sample may be carry-over from other donors' samples. The CDR3 runs from the conserved cysteine through the conserved F or W. The D gene is left open where the match is weak. For some rows the clone size is stated as once, few or many, or as a class when expanded; others skip it.

>TRBD1|TRBV10-3|few|TRBJ2-3
TGTGCCACGACGCCGGGACAGGACACAGATACGCAGTATTTT
CATTPGQDTDTQYF
>-|TRBV20-1|few|TRBJ1-3
TGCAGTGCCCCTTTTGGAAACACCATATATTTT
CSAPFGNTIYF
>TRBD2|TRBV10-1|many|TRBJ2-1
TGCGCCAGCGAGGACGTCCTAGCGGCGGGTGGTGAGCAGTTCTTC
CASEDVLAAGGEQFF
>-|TRBV29-1|few|TRBJ1-1
TGCAGCGTTGCTCTGGGGGGGACTGAAGCTTTCTTT
CSVALGGTEAFF
>-|TRBV7-9|-|TRBJ2-7
TGTGCCAGCAGCCCTGACGCCTACGAGCAGTACTTC
CASSPDAYEQYF
>-|TRBV29-1|few|TRBJ2-5
TGCAGCGTTGCCTCCAGCCTGTCGGGAAAGACCCAGTACTTC
CSVASSLSGKTQYF
>-|TRBV20-1|many|TRBJ1-3
TGCAGTGCTGATGATACTGGAAACACCATATATTTT
CSADDTGNTIYF
>-|TRBV6-4|many|TRBJ1-1
TGTGCCAGCAGTGACTCGGACACAACTGAAGCTTTCTTT
CASSDSDTTEAFF
>-|TRBV20-1|few|TRBJ2-2
TGCAGTGCTAGTAAGGCCAACACCGGGGAGCTGTTTTTT
CSASKANTGELFF
>TRBD2|TRBV28|many|TRBJ2-2
TGTGCCAGCAGTTTATCGGGGGGTCGAAACACCGGGGAGCTGTTTTTT
CASSLSGGRNTGELFF
>-|TRBV7-8|many|TRBJ2-2
TGTGCCAGCAGGTTGACGGCGAACACCGGGGAGCTGTTTTTT
CASRLTANTGELFF
>-|TRBV6-5|few|TRBJ2-1
TGTGCCAGCAGTTACTTCCAGATCCGAAGCTCCTACAATGAGCAGTTCTTC
CASSYFQIRSSYNEQFF
>-|TRBV11-2|many|TRBJ2-6
TGTGCCAGCAGCCGGAGCTCTGGGGCCAACGTCCTGACTTTC
CASSRSSGANVLTF
>TRBD2|TRBV2|-|TRBJ2-1
TGTGCCAGCAGACGGTCTAGCGGATACAATGAGCAGTTCTTC
CASRRSSGYNEQFF
>-|TRBV6-2/TRBV6-3|medium-sized|TRBJ2-4
TGTGCCAGCACCCTCGACAACGGCAAAAACATTCAGTACTTC
CASTLDNGKNIQYF
>-|TRBV6-1|many|TRBJ2-5
TGTGCCAGCAGCCCCGAGGTTTATCAGGGCGCCGGCGTTCGGACCCAGTACTTC
CASSPEVYQGAGVRTQYF